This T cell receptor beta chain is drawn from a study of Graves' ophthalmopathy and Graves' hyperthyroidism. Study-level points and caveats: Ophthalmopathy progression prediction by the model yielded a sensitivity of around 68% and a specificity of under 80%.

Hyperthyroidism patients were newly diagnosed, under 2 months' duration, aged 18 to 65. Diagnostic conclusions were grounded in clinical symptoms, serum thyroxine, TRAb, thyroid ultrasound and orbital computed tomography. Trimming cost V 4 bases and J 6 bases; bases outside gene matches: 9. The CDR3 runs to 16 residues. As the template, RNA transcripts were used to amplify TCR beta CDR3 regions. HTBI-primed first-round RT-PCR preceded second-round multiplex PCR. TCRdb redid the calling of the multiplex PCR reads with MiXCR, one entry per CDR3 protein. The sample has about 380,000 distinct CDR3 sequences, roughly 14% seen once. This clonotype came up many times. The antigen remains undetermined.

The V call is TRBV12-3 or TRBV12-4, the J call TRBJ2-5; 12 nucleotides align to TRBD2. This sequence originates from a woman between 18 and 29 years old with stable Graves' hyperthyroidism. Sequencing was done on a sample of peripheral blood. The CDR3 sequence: CASSSPGTSGSKTQYF. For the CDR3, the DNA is TGTGCCAGCAGTTCCCCTGGGACTAGCGGGTCGAAGACCCAGTACTTC.